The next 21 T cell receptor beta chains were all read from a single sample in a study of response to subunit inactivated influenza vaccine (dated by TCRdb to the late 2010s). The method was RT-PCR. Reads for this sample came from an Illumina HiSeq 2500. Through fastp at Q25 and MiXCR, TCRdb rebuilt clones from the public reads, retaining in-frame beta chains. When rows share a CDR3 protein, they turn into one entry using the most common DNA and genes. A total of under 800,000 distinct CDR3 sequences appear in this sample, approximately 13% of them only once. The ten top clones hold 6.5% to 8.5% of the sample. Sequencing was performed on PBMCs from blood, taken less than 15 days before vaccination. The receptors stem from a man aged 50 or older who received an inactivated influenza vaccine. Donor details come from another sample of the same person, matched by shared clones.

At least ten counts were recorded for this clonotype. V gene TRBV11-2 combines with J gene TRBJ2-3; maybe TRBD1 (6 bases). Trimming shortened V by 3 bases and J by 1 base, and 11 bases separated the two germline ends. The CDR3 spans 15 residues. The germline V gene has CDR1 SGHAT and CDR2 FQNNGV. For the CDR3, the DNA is TGTGCCAGCAGCTTCAGGGGTCGTGGCACAGATACGCAGTATTTT. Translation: CASSFRGRGTDTQYF.

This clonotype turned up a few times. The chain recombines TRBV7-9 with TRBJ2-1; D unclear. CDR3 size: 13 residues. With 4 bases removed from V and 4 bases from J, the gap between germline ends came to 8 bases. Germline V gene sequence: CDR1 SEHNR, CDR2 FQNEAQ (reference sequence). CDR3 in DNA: TGTGCCAGCAGCTCGAGCAGGTACAATGAGCAGTTCTTC. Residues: CASSSSRYNEQFF.

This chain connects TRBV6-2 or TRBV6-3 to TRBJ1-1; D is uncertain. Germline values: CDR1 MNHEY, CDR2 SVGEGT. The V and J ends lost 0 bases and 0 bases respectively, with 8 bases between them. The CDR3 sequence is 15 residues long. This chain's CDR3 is CASSYSALMNTEAFF. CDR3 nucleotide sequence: TGTGCCAGCAGTTACTCAGCACTTATGAACACTGAAGCTTTCTTT.

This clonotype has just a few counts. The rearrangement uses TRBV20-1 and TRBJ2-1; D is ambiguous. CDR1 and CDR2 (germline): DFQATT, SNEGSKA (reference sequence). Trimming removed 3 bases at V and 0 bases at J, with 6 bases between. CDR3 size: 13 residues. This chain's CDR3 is CSARPRSYNEQFF. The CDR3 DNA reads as TGCAGTGCTAGGCCCCGCTCCTACAATGAGCAGTTCTTC.

The CDR3 sequence is CASSQAAGFTEAFF. The CDR3 region has the DNA TGCGCCAGCAGCCAAGCAGCAGGGTTCACTGAAGCTTTCTTT. This chain joins TRBV4-3 and TRBJ1-1; tentatively, D is TRBD1 (5 bases). The germline V gene has CDR1 LGHNA and CDR2 YSLEER. V lost 1 base, J lost 4 bases, and 10 bases lay in between. The CDR3 sequence is 14 residues long.

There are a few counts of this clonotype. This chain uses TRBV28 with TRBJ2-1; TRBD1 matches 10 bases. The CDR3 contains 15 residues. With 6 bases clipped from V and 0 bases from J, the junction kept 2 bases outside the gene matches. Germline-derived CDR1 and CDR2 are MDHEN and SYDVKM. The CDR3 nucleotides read TGTGCCAGCAGCCGACAGGGGGCCTCCTACAATGAGCAGTTCTTC. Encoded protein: CASSRQGASYNEQFF.

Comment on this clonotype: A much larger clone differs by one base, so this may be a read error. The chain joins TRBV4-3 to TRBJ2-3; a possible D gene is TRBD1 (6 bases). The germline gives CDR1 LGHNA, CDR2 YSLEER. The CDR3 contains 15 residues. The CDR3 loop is CDSSQDGTGHGAQYF. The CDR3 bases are TGCGACAGCAGCCAAGATGGCACAGGGCACGGCGCGCAGTATTTT.

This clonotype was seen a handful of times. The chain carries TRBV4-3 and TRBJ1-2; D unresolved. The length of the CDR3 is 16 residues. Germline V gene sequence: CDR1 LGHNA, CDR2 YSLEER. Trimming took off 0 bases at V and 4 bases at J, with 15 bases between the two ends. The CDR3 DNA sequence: TGCGCCAGCAGCCAAGATCGCGCATTCGGCGGCTATGGCTACACCTTC. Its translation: CASSQDRAFGGYGYTF.

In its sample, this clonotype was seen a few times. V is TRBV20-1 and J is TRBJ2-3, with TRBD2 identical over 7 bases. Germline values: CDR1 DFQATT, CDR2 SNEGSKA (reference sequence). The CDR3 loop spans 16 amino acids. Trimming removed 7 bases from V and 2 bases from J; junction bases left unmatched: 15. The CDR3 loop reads CSGLTIGGSLTDTQYF. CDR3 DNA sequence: TGCAGTGGTTTGACGATCGGCGGGAGCCTCACAGATACGCAGTATTTT.

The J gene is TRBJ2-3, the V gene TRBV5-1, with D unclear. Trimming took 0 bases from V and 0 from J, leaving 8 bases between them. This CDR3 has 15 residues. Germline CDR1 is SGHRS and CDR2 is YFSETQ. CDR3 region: CASSLGVTSTDTQYF. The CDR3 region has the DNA TGCGCCAGCAGCTTGGGGGTAACTAGCACAGATACGCAGTATTTT.

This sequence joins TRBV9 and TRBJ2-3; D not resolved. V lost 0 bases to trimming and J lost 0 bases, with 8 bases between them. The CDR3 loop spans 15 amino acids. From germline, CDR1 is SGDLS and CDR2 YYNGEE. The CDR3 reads CASSVESFSTDTQYF. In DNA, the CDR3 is TGTGCCAGCAGCGTAGAAAGCTTTAGCACAGATACGCAGTATTTT.

The CDR3 DNA sequence: TGTGCCAGCAGTTACCCGAATGAAGGAAACTCCTACGAGCAGTACTTC. Residues: CASSYPNEGNSYEQYF. The gene calls are TRBV6-2 or TRBV6-3 and TRBJ2-7, with D uncertain. CDR1 is MNHEY, CDR2 SVGEGT, per germline. V shed 2 bases and J shed 0 bases, with 14 bases lying between them. The CDR3 runs to 16 residues.

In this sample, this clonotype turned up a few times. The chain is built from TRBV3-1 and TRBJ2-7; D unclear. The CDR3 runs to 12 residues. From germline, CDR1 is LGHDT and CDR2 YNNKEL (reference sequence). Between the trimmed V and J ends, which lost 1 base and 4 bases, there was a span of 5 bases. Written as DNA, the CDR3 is TGTGCCAGCAGCCAAGTGATATACGAGCAGTACTTC. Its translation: CASSQVIYEQYF.

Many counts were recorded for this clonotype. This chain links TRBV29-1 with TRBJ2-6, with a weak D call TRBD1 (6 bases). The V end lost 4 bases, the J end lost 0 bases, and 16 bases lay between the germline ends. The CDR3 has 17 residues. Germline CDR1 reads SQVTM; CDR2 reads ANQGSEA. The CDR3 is CSVATGQALSGANVLTF. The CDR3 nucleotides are TGCAGCGTTGCAACGGGACAAGCCCTCTCTGGGGCCAACGTCCTGACTTTC.

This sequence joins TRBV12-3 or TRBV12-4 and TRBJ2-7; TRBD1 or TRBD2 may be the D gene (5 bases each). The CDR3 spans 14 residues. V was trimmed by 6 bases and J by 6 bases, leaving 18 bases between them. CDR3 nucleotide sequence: TGTGCCAGCAGCCCCAGGGACGGGGCCTCCGAGCAGTACTTC. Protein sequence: CASSPRDGASEQYF.

CDR3 coding DNA: TGTGCCAGCAGCTTAACGACTAGTGGATATGAGCAGTTCTTC. This gives the protein CASSLTTSGYEQFF. The chain is built from TRBV11-2 and TRBJ2-1; D possibly corresponds to TRBD2 (6 bases). V was cut by 2 bases and J by 8 bases, with 13 bases left in between. CDR1 and CDR2 from the germline V gene are SGHAT and FQNNGV. This CDR3 is 14 amino acids long.

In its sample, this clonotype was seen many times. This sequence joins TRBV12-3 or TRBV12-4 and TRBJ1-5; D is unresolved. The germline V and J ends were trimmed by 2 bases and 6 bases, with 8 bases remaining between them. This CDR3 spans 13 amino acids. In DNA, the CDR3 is TGTGCCAGCAGTTTATTAGGAGGTCAGCCCCAGCATTTT. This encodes CASSLLGGQPQHF.

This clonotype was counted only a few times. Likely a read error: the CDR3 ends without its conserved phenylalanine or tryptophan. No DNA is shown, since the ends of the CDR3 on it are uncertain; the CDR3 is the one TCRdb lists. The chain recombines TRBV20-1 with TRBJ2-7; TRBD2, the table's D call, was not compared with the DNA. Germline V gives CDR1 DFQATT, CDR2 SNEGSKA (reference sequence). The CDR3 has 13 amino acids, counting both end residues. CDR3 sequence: CSALGTGPGLARL.

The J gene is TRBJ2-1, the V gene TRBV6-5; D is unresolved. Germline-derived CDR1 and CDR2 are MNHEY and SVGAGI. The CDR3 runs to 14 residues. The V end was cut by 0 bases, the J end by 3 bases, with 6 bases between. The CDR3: CASSYSQVYNEQFF. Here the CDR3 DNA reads TGTGCCAGCAGTTACTCTCAAGTCTACAATGAGCAGTTCTTC.

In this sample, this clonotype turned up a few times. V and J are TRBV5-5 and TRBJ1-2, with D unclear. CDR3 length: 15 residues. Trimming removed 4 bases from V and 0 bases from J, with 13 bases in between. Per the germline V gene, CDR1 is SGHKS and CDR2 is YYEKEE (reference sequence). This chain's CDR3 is CASSLEFSANYGYTF. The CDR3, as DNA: TGTGCCAGCAGCCTAGAGTTTTCGGCTAACTATGGCTACACCTTC.

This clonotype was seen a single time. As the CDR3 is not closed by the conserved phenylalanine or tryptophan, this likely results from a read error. The CDR3 sequence: CASSQDPGGAYEQYY. CDR3 bases: TGCGCCAGCAGCCAAGATCCAGGGGGCGCATACGAGCAGTACTAC. The V call is TRBV4-3, the J call TRBJ2-7; 8 nucleotides match TRBD1. The germline CDR1 and CDR2 sequences are LGHNA and YSLEER. CDR3 size: 15 residues. V was pared by 0 bases and J by 4 bases, with 5 bases of the junction left unmatched.